This T cell receptor beta chain is drawn from a study of T cells in Graves' hyperthyroidism and ophthalmopathy. The source material, RNA transcripts, was used to amplify TCR beta CDR3 regions. The TCR CDR3 was amplified in a first-round RT-PCR using the HTBI primer set. TCRdb fed the multiplex PCR reads into MiXCR, producing one record per CDR3 protein. Here the sample spans under 450,000 distinct CDR3 sequences, 15% to 19% being singletons. Germline V gene data show CDR1 as MGHRA and CDR2 as YSYEKL. J gave up 7 bases and V 0 bases, and 8 bases lay outside the gene matches. The length of the CDR3 is 16 residues.

This TCR derives from a woman under 30 with Graves' hyperthyroidism. This chain connects TRBV4-1 to TRBJ1-4; TRBD1 matches at 7 bases. The sequencing sample was made of blood. CDR3 protein: CASSQDSGQLREKLFF. The CDR3 nucleotides read TGCGCCAGCAGCCAAGACTCGGGACAGCTTCGTGAAAAACTGTTTTTT.